This entry lists 24 T cell receptor beta chains sequenced from one sample in a study of shared clonotypes between healthy human individuals. The data were produced by immunoSEQ multiplex PCR, yet TCRdb's version contains in-frame clones alone and is incomplete. Here the sample spans roughly 1.5 million clones, around 98% being singletons. The sample was naive CD4+ T cells sorted from blood. Subset here: CD45RA+ positively selected. Source of these receptors: a man between 25 and 39 years old in good health.

The chain has TRBV5-1 and TRBJ2-2; weak D call: TRBD2 (6 bases). Looked up from germline, CDR1 is SGHRS and CDR2 is YFSETQ. The CDR3 totals 15 residues. The ends were cut back, 0 bases at V and 5 bases at J, with 11 bases in the middle. CDR3 DNA: TGCGCCAGCAGCTTGGCGGGAGATTGGACCGGGGAGCTGTTTTTT. As protein: CASSLAGDWTGELFF.

The V and J genes are TRBV6-5 and TRBJ2-7; TRBD1 matches 7 bases. The CDR3 is 14 amino acids. The germline CDR1 and CDR2 sequences are MNHEY and SVGAGI. The V segment lost 4 bases and the J segment 12 bases; nucleotides outside the gene matches: 15. Here the CDR3 reads CASSFFRDSSYPYF. The DNA for the CDR3 is TGTGCCAGCAGTTTTTTCCGGGACAGCTCTTATCCGTACTTC.

V usage is TRBV5-1 and J usage is TRBJ1-1, with TRBD1 matching 7 bases. After removal of 4 bases from V and 8 bases from J, the junction contained 8 bases not matched to a gene. CDR1 SGHRS and CDR2 YFSETQ come from the germline V gene. This CDR3 has 13 amino acids. CDR3 sequence reads: CASSRDSSREAFF. CDR3 coding DNA: TGCGCCAGCAGCCGGGACAGCTCCCGAGAAGCTTTCTTT.

The chain uses TRBV14 and TRBJ1-2; 7 bases map to TRBD1. CDR1 SGHDN and CDR2 FVKESK come from the germline V gene. The CDR3 has 14 residues. With 4 bases clipped from V and 4 bases from J, the junction kept 6 bases outside the gene matches. The CDR3 DNA is TGTGCCAGCAGCCCACAGGGGAGGATCTATGGCTACACCTTC. This encodes CASSPQGRIYGYTF.

The chain carries TRBV7-6 and TRBJ2-3; weak D call: TRBD2 (6 bases). The ends were cut back, 7 bases at V and 0 bases at J, with 17 bases in the middle. This CDR3 spans 16 amino acids. The germline CDR1 and CDR2 sequences are SGHVS and FNYEAQ. CDR3 residues: CASTKGLATSTDTQYF. As DNA, the CDR3 is TGTGCCAGCACCAAAGGGCTAGCGACTAGCACAGATACGCAGTATTTT.

This chain joins TRBV5-1 and TRBJ2-5; no clear D. V lost 0 bases and J 4 bases, leaving 10 bases between the germline ends. Germline CDR1 SGHRS, CDR2 YFSETQ. The CDR3 length is 14 residues. The DNA for the CDR3 is TGCGCCAGCAGCTTGGCCTTTAAGGCAGAGACCCAGTACTTC. Amino acids: CASSLAFKAETQYF.

The V gene is TRBV9, the J gene TRBJ2-7; 11 nucleotides line up with TRBD2. The V and J ends lost 0 bases and 0 bases, in that order; junction bases with no gene match: 5. The CDR3 length is 17 residues. Germline CDR1 SGDLS, CDR2 YYNGEE. The CDR3 DNA is TGTGCCAGCAGCGTAGAGCCTAGCGGGAGGAGCTCCTACGAGCAGTACTTC. Residues: CASSVEPSGRSSYEQYF.

The chain combines TRBV28 with TRBJ2-7; D is undetermined. Trimming stripped 6 bases from V and 1 base from J, with 13 bases between. This CDR3 is 14 amino acids long. Germline CDR1 and CDR2: MDHEN and SYDVKM. CDR3 protein: CASSPDWDSYEQYF. For the CDR3, the DNA is TGTGCCAGCAGCCCCGACTGGGATTCCTACGAGCAGTACTTC.

This chain connects TRBV9 to TRBJ2-1; D unclear. V was trimmed by 4 bases and J by 5 bases, leaving 13 bases between them. The CDR3 has 14 residues. Germline V CDR1 and CDR2: SGDLS, YYNGEE. In nucleotides, the CDR3 is TGTGCCAGCAGCCTCACCCAAAACGACAATGAGCAGTTCTTC. This translates into CASSLTQNDNEQFF.

The V call is TRBV7-9, the J call TRBJ2-1; 7 nucleotides match TRBD1. V lost 7 bases, J lost 1 base, and 10 bases stayed unmatched. This CDR3 contains 16 residues. Germline V gene sequence: CDR1 SEHNR, CDR2 FQNEAQ (reference sequence). The CDR3 is CASTEGASGSYNEQFF. CDR3 coding DNA: TGTGCCAGCACCGAGGGGGCCAGCGGATCCTACAATGAGCAGTTCTTC.

The genes are TRBV14 and TRBJ2-1; TRBD2 matches at 7 bases. The CDR3 consists of 14 residues. V trimming: 4 bases; J trimming: 0 bases; junction bases outside the gene matches: 0. Looked up from germline, CDR1 is SGHDN and CDR2 is FVKESK. In DNA, the CDR3 is TGTGCCAGCAGCCGGGGGGGCTCCTACAATGAGCAGTTCTTC. Amino acid sequence: CASSRGGSYNEQFF.

This chain links TRBV7-6 with TRBJ2-2, with 7 nucleotides matching TRBD1. Germline CDR1 is SGHVS and CDR2 is FNYEAQ. This CDR3 is 18 amino acids long. The J segment lost 0 bases and the V segment lost 0 bases, leaving 7 bases of the junction unmatched. The DNA for the CDR3 is TGTGCCAGCAGCTTAGCCCGGACAGGTTTTGCGAACACCGGGGAGCTGTTTTTT. Protein sequence: CASSLARTGFANTGELFF.

Here the CDR3 DNA reads TGTGCCAGCAGCCTTTCTCAGGGTGGAGGGAACTATGGCTACACCTTC. It yields the protein CASSLSQGGGNYGYTF. The V and J genes are TRBV11-2 and TRBJ1-2, with D possibly matching TRBD1 (5 bases). Trimming shortened V by 5 bases and J by 2 bases, and 18 bases separated the two germline ends. The CDR3 covers 16 residues. In germline, CDR1 is SGHAT, CDR2 FQNNGV.

V usage is TRBV18 and J usage is TRBJ1-2; perhaps TRBD1 as D (6 bases). Germline V gene data show CDR1 as KGHSH and CDR2 as LQKENI. This CDR3 comprises 12 residues. V lost 4 bases to trimming and J lost 6 bases, with 9 bases between them. CDR3: CASSQDRDGYTF. For the CDR3, the DNA is TGTGCCAGCTCACAGGACAGAGATGGCTACACCTTC.

The chain recombines TRBV30 with TRBJ2-3; D is undetermined. Trimming shortened V by 1 base and J by 0 bases, and 8 bases separated the two germline ends. Germline-derived CDR1 and CDR2 are GTSNPN and SVGIG (reference sequence). This CDR3 spans 14 amino acids. CDR3 in amino acids: CAWSAKLSTDTQYF. CDR3 sequence (DNA): TGTGCCTGGAGTGCCAAGCTTAGCACAGATACGCAGTATTTT.

The sample holds one count of this clone. The CDR3: CASSEGLGYNEQFF. The CDR3 coding sequence is TGTGCCAGCAGTGAGGGACTAGGCTACAATGAGCAGTTCTTC. This chain uses TRBV2 with TRBJ2-1; TRBD2 agrees at 8 bases. V lost 3 bases to trimming and J lost 3 bases; unmatched junction nucleotides: 1. This CDR3 spans 14 amino acids. Germline CDR1 and CDR2: SNHLY and FYNNEI.

A note on this clone: Other DNA sequences in the sample encode the same CDR3. The chain uses TRBV5-4 and TRBJ2-3; D possibly corresponds to TRBD2 (5 bases). Trimming removed 4 bases at V and 6 bases at J, with 6 bases between. Germline loops: CDR1 SGHNT, CDR2 YYREEE (reference sequence). The CDR3 has 11 amino acids. Written as DNA, the CDR3 is TGTGCCAGCAGCCTAGCCGATACGCAGTATTTT. Protein: CASSLADTQYF.

The chain's CDR3 is CASSLAGETQYF. DNA of the CDR3: TGTGCCAGCAGCTTAGCAGGGGAGACCCAGTACTTC. The chain employs TRBV7-7 and TRBJ2-5; D not certain. Looked up from germline, CDR1 is SSHAT and CDR2 is FNYEAQ (reference sequence). The CDR3 loop spans 12 amino acids. Between the trimmed V and J ends, which lost 0 bases and 5 bases, there was a span of 4 bases. Together with reference TRBV7-7 and TRBJ2-5, the CDR3 gives the full variable domain: GAGVSQSPRYKVTKRGQDVTLRCDPISSHATLYWYQQALGQGPEFLTYFNYEAQPDKSGLPSDRFSAERPEGSISTLTIQRTEQRDSAMYRCASSLAGETQYFGPGTRLLVL.

The rearrangement joins TRBV5-6 to TRBJ2-3; 8 bases line up with TRBD2. V gave up 1 base and J gave up 3 bases; unmatched junction bases: 7. The CDR3 runs to 16 residues. The germline V gene encodes CDR1 SGHDT and CDR2 YYEEEE. DNA for the CDR3: TGTGCCAGCAGCTTGAGCGGGAGAATGAGGACAGATACGCAGTATTTT. It codes for CASSLSGRMRTDTQYF.

The chain recombines TRBV25-1 with TRBJ2-7, with D hard to call. Between the trimmed V and J ends, which lost 0 bases and 5 bases, there was a span of 17 bases. Germline loops: CDR1 MGHDK, CDR2 SYGVNS. The CDR3 is 16 amino acids. CDR3 protein: CASSEYRGSYVDEQYF. Written as DNA, the CDR3 is TGTGCCAGCAGTGAATATCGTGGCAGTTACGTCGACGAGCAGTACTTC.

This sequence joins TRBV27 and TRBJ2-7; D uncertain. CDR3 length equals 14 residues. Trimming left V 9 bases short and J 5 bases short, with 20 bases between. The germline V gene has CDR1 MNHEY and CDR2 SMNVEV (reference sequence). In nucleotides, the CDR3 is TGTGCCAGTAAGGTCTCTAGGGTTGTCGACGAGCAGTACTTC. Protein sequence: CASKVSRVVDEQYF.

The J gene is TRBJ2-7, the V gene TRBV5-5; 12 bases match TRBD2. This CDR3 is built from 16 residues. With V trimmed by 4 bases and J by 4 bases, 9 bases remained unmatched. The germline V gene encodes CDR1 SGHKS and CDR2 YYEKEE (reference sequence). The DNA for the CDR3 is TGTGCCAGCAGCCTGCGGACTAGCGGGAACGTTTACGAGCAGTACTTC. Protein sequence: CASSLRTSGNVYEQYF.

The chain links TRBV30 to TRBJ2-3, with D uncertain. Germline CDR1 GTSNPN, CDR2 SVGIG (reference sequence). V lost 0 bases and J 6 bases, leaving 19 bases between the germline ends. The CDR3 is made up of 16 amino acids. This CDR3 reads CAWSVFRLGVKDTQYF. The CDR3 coding sequence is TGTGCCTGGAGTGTATTCCGTTTAGGCGTCAAGGATACGCAGTATTTT.

Notes on this clone: The same CDR3 arises from other DNA sequences in this sample as well. The chain carries TRBV7-9 and TRBJ2-7; 7 bases fit TRBD1. Germline assignment: CDR1 SEHNR and CDR2 FQNEAQ (reference sequence). V lost 5 bases, J lost 3 bases, and 1 base stayed unmatched. The CDR3 runs to 12 residues. The CDR3 loop is CASSRQGYEQYF. CDR3 bases: TGTGCCAGCAGCCGACAGGGCTACGAGCAGTACTTC.